This T cell receptor (beta chain) is drawn from a study of T-cell reconstitution after alpha-beta-depleted transplantation in children. TCRbeta library preparation incorporated unique molecular identifiers. TCRdb ran MiXCR on the PCR reads and lists one entry per CDR3 protein. This sample yields about 190,000 distinct CDR3 sequences, of which about 6.4% are seen a single time; 3% belongs to the top ten. This clonotype was detected many times. The specimen comprised PBMCs from the stem cell graft donor, sampled from the stem cell graft. This TCR came from a human donor who donated a stem cell graft to a child with Wiskott-Aldrich syndrome.

The CDR3 loop reads CTSRKGTVFYNEQFF. CDR3 in DNA: TGCACCAGCCGCAAAGGGACCGTATTCTACAATGAGCAGTTCTTC. V gene TRBV1 combines with J gene TRBJ2-1. TRBV1 corresponds to a pseudogene. The CDR3 has 15 residues.